This T cell receptor beta chain originates from a study of blood T cell repertoires in COVID-19. Study-level information: Specimens from acute and convalescent COVID-19 originated in the United States, Italy and Spain.

Produced via immunoSEQ multiplex PCR; TCRdb's table is partial and in-frame only. The sample records 80,000 to 85,000 clones, less than 85% being singletons. CDR3 length: 14 amino acids. V lost 4 bases and J 2 bases, leaving 11 bases between the germline ends. Germline CDR1 and CDR2: LGHDT and YNNKEL (reference sequence). The sequencing input was peripheral blood. The TCR originated in a human donor in a cohort sampled during active COVID-19. The V call is TRBV3-1 (or the pseudogene TRBV3-2), the J call TRBJ1-2; possible D gene TRBD1, 6 bases. The CDR3 region is CASSRKQGNYGYTF. As DNA, the CDR3 is TGTGCCAGCAGCCGAAAACAGGGCAACTATGGCTACACCTTC.